These 4 T cell receptor beta chains came from one sample sequenced in a study of T cells in Graves' hyperthyroidism and ophthalmopathy. Amplified TCR beta CDR3 regions derived from RNA transcripts. The HTBI primer set was used in a first-round RT-PCR of the TCR CDR3. TCRdb recomputed calls from the multiplex PCR reads with MiXCR, one row per CDR3 protein. This sample has about 330,000 distinct CDR3 sequences, with around 13% found just once. The sample taken for sequencing was blood. The receptor source for this set is a woman aged 40 to 50 with Graves' ophthalmopathy.

This clonotype was detected many times. The chain recombines TRBV20-1 with TRBJ2-7; 9 bases are a match to TRBD2. The germline V gene encodes CDR1 DFQATT and CDR2 SNEGSKA (reference sequence). This CDR3 spans 15 amino acids. Trimming at V came to 0 bases and at J to 6 bases, leaving 9 bases not matched to a gene. Here the CDR3 DNA reads TGCAGTGCTAGAGATCTAGCGGGACCGATGTTCGAGCAGTACTTC. It yields the protein CSARDLAGPMFEQYF.

This clonotype was observed many times. This CDR3 reads CASSRAGTANYGYTF. The CDR3 DNA reads as TGTGCCAGCAGTCGAGCCGGGACCGCGAACTATGGCTACACCTTC. The chain has TRBV12-3 or TRBV12-4 and TRBJ1-2; D might be TRBD1 (5 bases). The CDR3 is 15 residues long. Trimming left V 5 bases short and J 2 bases short, with 15 bases between.

The V call is TRBV5-5, the J call TRBJ2-4; 8 bases align to TRBD2. The CDR3 consists of 13 residues. Germline-derived CDR1 and CDR2 are SGHKS and YYEKEE (reference sequence). Unmatched junction bases numbered 3, after V lost 2 bases and J lost 8 bases. The CDR3 here is CASSFSSGDIQYF. CDR3 nucleotide sequence: TGTGCCAGCAGCTTCAGTAGCGGGGACATTCAGTACTTC.

The sample holds many counts of this clonotype. The V gene is TRBV2, the J gene TRBJ1-1; D remains ambiguous. Germline CDR1 and CDR2: SNHLY and FYNNEI. The V and J ends lost 3 bases and 7 bases respectively, with 9 bases between them. This CDR3 has 12 amino acids. The CDR3 sequence: CASSDFLGEAFF. The CDR3 DNA reads as TGTGCCAGCAGTGATTTCTTGGGTGAAGCTTTCTTT.